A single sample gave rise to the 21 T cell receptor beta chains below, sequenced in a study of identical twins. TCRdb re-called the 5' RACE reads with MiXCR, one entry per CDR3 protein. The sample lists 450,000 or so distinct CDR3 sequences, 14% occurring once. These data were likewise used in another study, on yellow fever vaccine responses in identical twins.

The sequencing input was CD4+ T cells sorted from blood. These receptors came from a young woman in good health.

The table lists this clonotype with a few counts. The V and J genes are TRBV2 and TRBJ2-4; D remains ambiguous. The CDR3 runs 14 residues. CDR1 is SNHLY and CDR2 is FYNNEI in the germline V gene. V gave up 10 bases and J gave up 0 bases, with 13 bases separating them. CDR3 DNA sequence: TGTGCCACCGGGTCAGGAATAGCCAAAAACATTCAGTACTTC. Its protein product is CATGSGIAKNIQYF. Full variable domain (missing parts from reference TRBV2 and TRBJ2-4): EPEVTQTPSHQVTQMGQEVILRCVPISNHLYFYWYRQILGQKVEFLVSFYNNEISEKSEIFDDQFSVERPDGSNFTLKIRSTKLEDSAMYFCATGSGIAKNIQYFGAGTRLSVL.

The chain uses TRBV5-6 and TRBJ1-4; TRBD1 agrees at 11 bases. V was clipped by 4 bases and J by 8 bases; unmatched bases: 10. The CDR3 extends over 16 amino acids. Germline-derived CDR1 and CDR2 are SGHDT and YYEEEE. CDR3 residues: CASSADRGRVKEKLFF. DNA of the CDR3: TGTGCCAGCAGCGCGGACAGGGGGCGAGTTAAAGAAAAACTGTTTTTT. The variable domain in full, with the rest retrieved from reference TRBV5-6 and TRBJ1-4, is DAGVTQSPTHLIKTRGQQVTLRCSPKSGHDTVSWYQQALGQGPQFIFQYYEEEERQRGNFPDRFSGHQFPNYSSELNVNALLLGDSALYLCASSADRGRVKEKLFFGSGTQLSVL.

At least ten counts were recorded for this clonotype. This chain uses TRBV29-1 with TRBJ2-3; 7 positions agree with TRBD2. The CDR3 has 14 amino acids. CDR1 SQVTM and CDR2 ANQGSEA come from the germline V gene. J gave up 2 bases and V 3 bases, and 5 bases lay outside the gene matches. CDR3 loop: CSVERSGLTDTQYF. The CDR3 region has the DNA TGCAGCGTTGAGCGTAGCGGGCTCACAGATACGCAGTATTTT.

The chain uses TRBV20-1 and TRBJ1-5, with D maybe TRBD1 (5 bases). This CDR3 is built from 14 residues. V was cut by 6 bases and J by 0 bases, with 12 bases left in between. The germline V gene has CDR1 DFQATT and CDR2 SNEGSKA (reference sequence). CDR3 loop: CSAYRDASNQPQHF. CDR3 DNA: TGCAGTGCCTACCGGGACGCTAGCAATCAGCCCCAGCATTTT.

The DNA for the CDR3 is TGTGCCAGCAGTTACAGGGGGCCTCAGGAGCAGTACTTC. Amino acid sequence: CASSYRGPQEQYF. V usage is TRBV2 and J usage is TRBJ2-7; TRBD1 aligns across 9 bases. Per the germline V gene, CDR1 is SNHLY and CDR2 is FYNNEI. CDR3 length equals 13 residues. The V gene end was trimmed by 5 bases and the J gene end by 7 bases; junction bases not matched to a gene: 6.

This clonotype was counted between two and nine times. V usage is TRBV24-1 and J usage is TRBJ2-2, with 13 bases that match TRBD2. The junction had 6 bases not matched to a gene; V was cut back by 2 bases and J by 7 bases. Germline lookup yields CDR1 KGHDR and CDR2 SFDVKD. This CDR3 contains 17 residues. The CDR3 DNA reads TGTGCCACCAGTGATTCATCGGGACTAGCGGGATTCGGGGAGCTGTTTTTT. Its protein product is CATSDSSGLAGFGELFF.

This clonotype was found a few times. In nucleotides, the CDR3 is TGCGCCAGCAGGCGGGACAGTGATACGAACACCGGGGAGCTGTTTTTT. It specifies CASRRDSDTNTGELFF. V gene TRBV5-1 combines with J gene TRBJ2-2; perhaps TRBD1 as D (7 bases). Trimming pared 5 bases from V and 0 bases from J, leaving 14 bases between. The CDR3 length is 16 residues. Looked up from germline, CDR1 is SGHRS and CDR2 is YFSETQ.

The CDR3 DNA is TGTGCCAGCAGTCGGGGTCTAGCCAAAAACATTCAGTACTTC. It is translated as CASSRGLAKNIQYF. The J gene is TRBJ2-4, the V gene TRBV6-2 or TRBV6-3; D might be TRBD2 (5 bases). CDR3 length: 14 residues. V was shortened by 5 bases and J by 0 bases, with 8 bases between the two germline ends. The germline V gene has CDR1 MNHEY and CDR2 SVGEGT.

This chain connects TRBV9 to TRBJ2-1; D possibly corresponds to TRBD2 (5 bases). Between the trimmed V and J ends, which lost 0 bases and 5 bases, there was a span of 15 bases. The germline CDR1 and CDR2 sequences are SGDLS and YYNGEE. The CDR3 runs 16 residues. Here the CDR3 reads CASSVATRRTDNEQFF. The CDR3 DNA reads TGTGCCAGCAGCGTAGCTACGAGGAGGACCGACAATGAGCAGTTCTTC.

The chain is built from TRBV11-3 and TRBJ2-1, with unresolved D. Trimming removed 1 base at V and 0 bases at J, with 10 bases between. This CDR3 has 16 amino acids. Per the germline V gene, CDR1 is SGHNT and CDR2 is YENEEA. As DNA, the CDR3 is TGTGCCAGCAGCTTAGCAAGATTTCCCTCCTACAATGAGCAGTTCTTC. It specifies CASSLARFPSYNEQFF.

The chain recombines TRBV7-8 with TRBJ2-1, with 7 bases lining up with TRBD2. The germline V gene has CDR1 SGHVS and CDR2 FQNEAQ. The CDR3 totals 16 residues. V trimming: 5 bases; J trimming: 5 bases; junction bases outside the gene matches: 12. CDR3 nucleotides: TGTGCCAGCAGCCAGGTGCGGCTAGCGGATAACAATGAGCAGTTCTTC. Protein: CASSQVRLADNNEQFF.

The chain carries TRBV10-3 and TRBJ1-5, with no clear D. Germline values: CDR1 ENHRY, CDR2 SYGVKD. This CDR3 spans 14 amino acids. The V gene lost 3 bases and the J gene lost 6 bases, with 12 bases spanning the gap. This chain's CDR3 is CAISEDDLGQPQHF. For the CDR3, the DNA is TGTGCCATCAGTGAAGACGATTTGGGTCAGCCCCAGCATTTT.

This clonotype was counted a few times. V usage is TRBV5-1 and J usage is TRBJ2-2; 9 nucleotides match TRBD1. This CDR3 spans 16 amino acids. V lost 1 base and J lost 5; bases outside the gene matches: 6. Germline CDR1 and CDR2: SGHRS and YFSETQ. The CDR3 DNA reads TGCGCCAGCAGCTTGTCACAGGGGGCTCGTACCGGGGAGCTGTTTTTT. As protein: CASSLSQGARTGELFF.

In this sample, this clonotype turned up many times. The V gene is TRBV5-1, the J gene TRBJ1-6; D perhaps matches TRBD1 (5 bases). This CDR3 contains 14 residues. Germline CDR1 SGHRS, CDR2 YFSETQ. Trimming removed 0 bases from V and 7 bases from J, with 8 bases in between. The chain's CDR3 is CASSLDGGNSPLHF. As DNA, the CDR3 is TGCGCCAGCAGCTTGGACGGGGGAAATTCACCCCTCCACTTT.

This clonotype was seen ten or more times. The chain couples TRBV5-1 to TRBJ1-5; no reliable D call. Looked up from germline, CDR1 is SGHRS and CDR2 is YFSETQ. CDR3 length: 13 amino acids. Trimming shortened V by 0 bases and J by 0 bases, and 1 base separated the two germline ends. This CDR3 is CASSLGSNQPQHF. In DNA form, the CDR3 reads TGCGCCAGCAGCTTGGGTAGCAATCAGCCCCAGCATTTT.

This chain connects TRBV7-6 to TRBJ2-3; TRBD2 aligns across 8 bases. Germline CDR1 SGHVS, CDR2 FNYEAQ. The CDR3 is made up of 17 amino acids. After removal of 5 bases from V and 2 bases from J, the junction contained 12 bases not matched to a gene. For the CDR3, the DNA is TGTGCCAGCAGCCTCCGGGGGGGCAGGGTCCTCACAGATACGCAGTATTTT. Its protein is CASSLRGGRVLTDTQYF.

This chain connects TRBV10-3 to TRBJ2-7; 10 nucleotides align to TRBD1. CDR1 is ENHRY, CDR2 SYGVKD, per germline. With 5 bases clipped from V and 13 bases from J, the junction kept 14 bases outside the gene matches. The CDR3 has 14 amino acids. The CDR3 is CAISKRTPGTGVYF. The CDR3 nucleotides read TGTGCCATCAGTAAACGGACTCCGGGGACAGGGGTATACTTC.

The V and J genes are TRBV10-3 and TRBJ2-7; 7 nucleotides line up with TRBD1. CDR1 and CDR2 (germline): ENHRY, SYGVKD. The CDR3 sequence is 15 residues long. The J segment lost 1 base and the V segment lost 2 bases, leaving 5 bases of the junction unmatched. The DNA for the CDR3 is TGTGCCATCAGTGAGAGGGGGACAGCATCCTACGAGCAGTACTTC. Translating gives CAISERGTASYEQYF.

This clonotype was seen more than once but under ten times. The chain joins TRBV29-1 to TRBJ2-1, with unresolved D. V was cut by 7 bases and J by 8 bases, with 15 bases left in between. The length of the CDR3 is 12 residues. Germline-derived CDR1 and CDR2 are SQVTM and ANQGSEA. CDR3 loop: CSAKTSSDEQFF. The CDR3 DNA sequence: TGCAGCGCCAAAACCTCCTCGGATGAGCAGTTCTTC.

Written as DNA, the CDR3 is TGTGCCAGTAGAAATGCGGGGGGTCCGAATACGCAGTATTTT. Translating it yields CASRNAGGPNTQYF. The chain is built from TRBV19 and TRBJ2-3; 8 bases are shared with TRBD2. Germline assignment: CDR1 LNHDA and CDR2 SQIVND (reference sequence). CDR3 length equals 14 residues. The V segment lost 6 bases and the J segment 7 bases; nucleotides outside the gene matches: 9.

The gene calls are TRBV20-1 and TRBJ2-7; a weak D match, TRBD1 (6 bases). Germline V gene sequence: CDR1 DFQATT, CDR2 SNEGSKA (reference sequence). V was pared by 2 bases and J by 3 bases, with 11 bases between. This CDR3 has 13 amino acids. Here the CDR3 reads CSARQGSNYEQYF. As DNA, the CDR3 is TGCAGTGCTAGACAGGGGTCGAACTACGAGCAGTACTTC.